The 18 T cell receptor beta chains given below trace back to one sample, sequenced in a study of OX40 agonist ivuxolimab in advanced cancers. The table came from immunoSEQ multiplex PCR; TCRdb's copy has only in-frame clones and leaves some out. The sample includes about 100,000 clones, around 93% of them seen just once. This specimen was CD4+ or CD8+ T cells sorted from blood, taken in a trial of the OX40 agonist ivuxolimab. Source of these receptors: an adult with an advanced solid tumor such as melanoma, head and neck, liver or kidney cancer.

This chain connects TRBV7-6 to TRBJ1-1; D perhaps matches TRBD1 (6 bases). Germline loops: CDR1 SGHVS, CDR2 FNYEAQ. The CDR3 spans 17 residues. V was trimmed by 1 base and J by 11 bases, leaving 26 bases between them. This CDR3 reads CASSLGRDMSAYSVAFF. The CDR3 region has the DNA TGTGCCAGCAGCTTAGGCCGGGACATGTCGGCCTACTCAGTGGCTTTCTTT.

The rearrangement links TRBV12-5 to TRBJ2-5, with D possibly being TRBD1 (5 bases). CDR3 size: 12 residues. Germline V gene data show CDR1 as LGHNT and CDR2 as FRNRAP. V was trimmed by 6 bases and J by 12 bases, leaving 17 bases between them. In DNA form, the CDR3 reads TGTGCTAGTGGCCAAGGCCCCCTACAGGAGTACTTC. Protein: CASGQGPLQEYF.

The V gene is TRBV28, the J gene TRBJ1-2; 8 nucleotides line up with TRBD1. Germline-derived CDR1 and CDR2 are MDHEN and SYDVKM. The V and J ends lost 7 bases and 7 bases, in that order; junction bases with no gene match: 14. The CDR3 is 15 residues long. As DNA, the CDR3 is TGTGCCAGCAACCTAATCGGGCAGGGGGCCGTTGGCTACACCTTC. This encodes CASNLIGQGAVGYTF.

This clone was detected only once. The rearrangement joins TRBV28 to TRBJ2-3; no clear D. Germline lookup yields CDR1 MDHEN and CDR2 SYDVKM. The CDR3 is made up of 13 amino acids. Trimming removed 4 bases at V and 0 bases at J, with 5 bases between. The CDR3 sequence is CASSYASTDTQYF. In DNA, the CDR3 is TGTGCCAGCAGTTATGCTAGCACAGATACGCAGTATTTT.

The chain uses TRBV5-1 and TRBJ2-2; D perhaps matches TRBD2 (5 bases). Trimming cost V 3 bases and J 5 bases, with 23 bases left between them. Germline loops: CDR1 SGHRS, CDR2 YFSETQ. The CDR3 length is 18 residues. The CDR3 nucleotides are TGCGCCAGCAGCTCCCAACCTCCGAGACACCGAGGGACCGGGGAGCTGTTTTTT. Translated: CASSSQPPRHRGTGELFF.

V gene TRBV2 combines with J gene TRBJ1-6; 9 nucleotides agree with TRBD1. The CDR3 has 14 residues. Looked up from germline, CDR1 is SNHLY and CDR2 is FYNNEI. J lost 7 bases, V lost 9 bases, and 7 bases had no gene match. The CDR3 loop reads CASTPGQGNSPLHF. CDR3 nucleotides: TGTGCCAGTACCCCGGGACAGGGAAATTCACCCCTCCACTTT.

Only one count was recorded for this clone. The chain has TRBV10-3 and TRBJ1-1; no firm D call. CDR3 length: 12 amino acids. V was cut by 4 bases and J by 7 bases, with 10 bases left in between. Germline CDR1 and CDR2: ENHRY and SYGVKD. The CDR3 spells CAISVEQGEAFF. In DNA, the CDR3 is TGTGCCATCAGTGTAGAACAAGGTGAAGCTTTCTTT.

The V gene is TRBV15, the J gene TRBJ1-2; D perhaps matches TRBD1 (6 bases). CDR3 size: 16 residues. The germline V gene encodes CDR1 LNHNV and CDR2 YYDKDF (reference sequence). V was clipped by 0 bases and J by 4 bases, with 15 bases between them. The CDR3 nucleotides read TGTGCCACCAGCAGAGATCGGGTGGTACAGGGCTATGGCTACACCTTC. Protein sequence: CATSRDRVVQGYGYTF.

The rearrangement joins TRBV5-1 to TRBJ1-1; no clear D gene. The CDR3 length is 14 residues. CDR1 and CDR2 (germline): SGHRS, YFSETQ. V was clipped by 2 bases and J by 4 bases, with 12 bases between them. The DNA for the CDR3 is TGCGCCAGCAGCTTTCGGCAGGACCCCACTGAAGCTTTCTTT. It specifies CASSFRQDPTEAFF.

The chain is built from TRBV30 and TRBJ1-4; 7 nucleotides line up with TRBD1. Germline CDR1 is GTSNPN and CDR2 is SVGIG (reference sequence). CDR3 length equals 12 residues. The trim removed 0 bases at V and 11 bases at J, leaving 3 bases unmatched. CDR3 sequence: CAWSVDRDKLFF. As DNA, the CDR3 is TGTGCCTGGAGTGTAGACAGGGACAAACTGTTTTTT. Filled out from reference TRBV30 and TRBJ1-4, the complete variable domain reads SQTIHQWPATLVQPVGSPLSLECTVEGTSNPNLYWYRQAAGRGLQLLFYSVGIGQISSEVPQNLSASRPQDRQFILSSKKLLLSDSGFYLCAWSVDRDKLFFGSGTQLSVL.

The table lists this clone with many counts. V usage is TRBV2 and J usage is TRBJ1-5, with TRBD1 as a possible D gene (6 bases). This CDR3 spans 13 amino acids. The ends were cut back, 4 bases at V and 7 bases at J, with 11 bases in the middle. The germline CDR1 and CDR2 sequences are SNHLY and FYNNEI. CDR3 DNA sequence: TGTGCCAGCAGTGGGTCCAGGGGCCAGCCCCAGCATTTT. Protein product: CASSGSRGQPQHF.

This chain joins TRBV6-4 and TRBJ2-7, with a weak D call TRBD2 (6 bases). Germline CDR1 MRHNA, CDR2 SNTAGT. The germline V and J ends were trimmed by 3 bases and 9 bases, with 18 bases remaining between them. The CDR3 has 14 amino acids. The CDR3 is CASSENWRALVQYF. In nucleotides, the CDR3 is TGTGCCAGCAGTGAAAATTGGAGGGCATTGGTGCAGTACTTC.

In its sample, this clone was seen once. The chain couples TRBV27 to TRBJ1-2, with D unresolved. Germline V CDR1 and CDR2: MNHEY, SMNVEV (reference sequence). The CDR3 has 13 amino acids. Trimming shortened V by 8 bases and J by 3 bases, and 13 bases separated the two germline ends. CDR3 in amino acids: CASGPNRDYGYTF. The CDR3, as DNA: TGTGCCAGCGGCCCGAACAGAGACTATGGCTACACCTTC.

Note on this clone: Sequence at one end of the junction differs from germline and may be a read error. The V and J genes are TRBV7-9 and TRBJ2-1; 9 bases line up with TRBD1. The CDR3 runs 17 residues. Germline V gene sequence: CDR1 SEHNR, CDR2 FQNEAQ (reference sequence). DNA of the CDR3: TGTGCCAGCAGCTCCCAGGGGGGACAGGGCTCCTACAATGAGCGGTTCTTC. Amino acid sequence: CASSSQGGQGSYNERFF.

The V call is TRBV5-4, the J call TRBJ2-3; D might be TRBD1 (6 bases). V lost 0 bases and J lost 1, with 9 bases in between. The CDR3 has 15 residues. Germline CDR1 is SGHNT and CDR2 is YYREEE (reference sequence). The CDR3 DNA follows: TGTGCCAGCAGCTTGGACAGGGCCGGCACAGATACGCAGTATTTT. Its protein is CASSLDRAGTDTQYF.

The chain uses TRBV6-5 and TRBJ1-3; D call uncertain. V was trimmed by 5 bases and J by 2 bases, leaving 13 bases between them. CDR1 and CDR2 (germline): MNHEY, SVGAGI. The CDR3 length is 15 residues. The CDR3, as DNA: TGTGCCAGCAGTACAAGTGGAGTAACTGGAAACACCATATATTTT. It is translated as CASSTSGVTGNTIYF.

The gene calls are TRBV4-2 and TRBJ2-1, with D possibly matching TRBD2 (5 bases). Germline V gene sequence: CDR1 LGHNA, CDR2 YNFKEQ. CDR3 size: 18 residues. Trimming pared 0 bases from V and 0 bases from J, leaving 15 bases between. For the CDR3, the DNA is TGTGCCAGCAGCCAAGAGTCGAGCGGCGAGAGCTCCTACAATGAGCAGTTCTTC. Translated, it gives CASSQESSGESSYNEQFF.

The chain is built from TRBV15 and TRBJ1-1; 7 bases match TRBD1. The CDR3 runs to 15 residues. Losses at the gene ends were 4 bases for V and 0 bases for J; bases not matched to a gene: 5. The germline V gene encodes CDR1 LNHNV and CDR2 YYDKDF (reference sequence). The CDR3 nucleotides read TGTGCCACCAGCAACCCGGGACAGATGAACACTGAAGCTTTCTTT. Protein product: CATSNPGQMNTEAFF.